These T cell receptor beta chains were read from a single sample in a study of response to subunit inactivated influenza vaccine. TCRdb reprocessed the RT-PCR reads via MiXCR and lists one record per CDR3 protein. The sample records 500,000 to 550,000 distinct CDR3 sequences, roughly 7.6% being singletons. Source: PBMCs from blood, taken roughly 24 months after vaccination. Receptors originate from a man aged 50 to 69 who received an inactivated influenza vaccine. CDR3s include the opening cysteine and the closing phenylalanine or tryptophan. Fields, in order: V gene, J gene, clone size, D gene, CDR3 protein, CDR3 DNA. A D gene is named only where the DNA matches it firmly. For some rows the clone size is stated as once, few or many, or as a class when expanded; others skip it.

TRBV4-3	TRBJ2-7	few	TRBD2	CASSQDLAVTYEQYF	TGCGCCAGCAGCCAAGATCTAGCGGTGACCTACGAGCAGTACTTC
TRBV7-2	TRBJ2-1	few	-	CASSLERFGEQFF	TGTGCCAGCAGCTTAGAAAGGTTTGGGGAGCAGTTCTTC
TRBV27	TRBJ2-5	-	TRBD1	CASSLSGDRGEETQYF	TGTGCCAGCAGTTTATCCGGGGACAGAGGGGAAGAGACCCAGTACTTC
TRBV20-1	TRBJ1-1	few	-	CSAIRTEAFF	TGCAGTGCCATTAGAACTGAAGCTTTCTTT
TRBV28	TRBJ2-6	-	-	CASQGGANVLTF	TGTGCCAGCCAAGGGGGGGCCAACGTCCTGACTTTC
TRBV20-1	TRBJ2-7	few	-	CSALDSSGHEQYF	TGCAGTGCCCTTGACTCTTCAGGCCACGAGCAGTACTTC
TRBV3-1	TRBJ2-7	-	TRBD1	CASSHHGTGSREQYF	TGTGCCAGCAGCCACCACGGGACAGGGTCGCGAGAGCAGTACTTC
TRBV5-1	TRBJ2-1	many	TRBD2	CASTSVGGLGFYNEQFF	TGCGCCAGCACCTCTGTCGGGGGACTAGGGTTCTACAATGAGCAGTTCTTC
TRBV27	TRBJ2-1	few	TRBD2	CASSPGTSGVYNEQFF	TGTGCCAGCAGTCCTGGGACTAGCGGAGTTTACAATGAGCAGTTCTTC
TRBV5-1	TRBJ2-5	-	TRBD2	CASSLVSGGTKGTQYF	TGCGCCAGCAGCTTGGTCAGCGGGGGCACCAAGGGGACCCAGTACTTC
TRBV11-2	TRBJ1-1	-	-	CASSLVKGFYYTKAFF	TGTGCCAGCAGCTTAGTGAAGGGATTTTACTACACTAAAGCTTTCTTT
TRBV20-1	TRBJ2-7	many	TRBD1	CSAKRTGVHEQYF	TGCAGTGCTAAGAGGACAGGGGTCCACGAGCAGTACTTC
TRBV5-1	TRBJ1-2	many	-	CASSSGLQSYTF	TGCGCCAGCAGCTCGGGACTTCAGAGCTACACCTTC
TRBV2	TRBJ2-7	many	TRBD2	CASSRLAGASEQYF	TGTGCCAGCAGTCGACTAGCGGGAGCCTCCGAGCAGTACTTC
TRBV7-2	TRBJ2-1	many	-	CASFPTRLDLYNEQFF	TGTGCCAGCTTCCCAACCCGGCTGGACCTCTACAATGAGCAGTTCTTC
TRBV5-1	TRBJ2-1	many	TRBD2	CASSYNSGGESYNEQFF	TGCGCCAGCAGCTACAATAGCGGGGGTGAGTCCTACAATGAGCAGTTCTTC
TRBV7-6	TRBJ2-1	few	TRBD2	CASNGLAGGPGGSYNEQFF	TGTGCCAGCAATGGACTAGCGGGAGGGCCGGGGGGCTCCTACAATGAGCAGTTCTTC
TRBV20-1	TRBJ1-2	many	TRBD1	CSARDPGQGAYGYTF	TGCAGTGCTAGAGACCCGGGACAGGGGGCCTATGGCTACACCTTC
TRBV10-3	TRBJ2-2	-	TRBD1	CAIDGTGPNTGELFF	TGTGCCATCGATGGGACAGGGCCGAACACCGGGGAGCTGTTTTTT
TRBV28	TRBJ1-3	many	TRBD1	CASSLPTGGSGNTIYF	TGTGCCAGCAGTTTGCCGACAGGGGGCTCTGGAAACACCATATATTTT
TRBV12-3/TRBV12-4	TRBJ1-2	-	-	CASSPGLGGLAYGYTF	TGTGCCAGCAGTCCTGGATTGGGAGGGCTGGCCTATGGCTACACCTTC
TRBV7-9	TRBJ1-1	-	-	CASSLDSLNTEAIF	TGTGCCAGCAGCTTAGACAGTTTGAACACTGAAGCTATCTTT
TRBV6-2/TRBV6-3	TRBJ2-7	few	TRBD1	CASTARQGSFSYEQYF	TGTGCCAGCACAGCTCGACAGGGGTCTTTCTCCTACGAGCAGTACTTC
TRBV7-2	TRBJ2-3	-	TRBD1	CASSLAQGDSGDTQYF	TGTGCCAGCAGCTTAGCGCAGGGGGATAGTGGAGATACGCAGTATTTT
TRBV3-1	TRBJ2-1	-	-	CASSPLSSRDQRGQFF	TGTGCCAGCAGCCCATTAAGTAGCCGGGACCAACGCGGGCAGTTCTTC
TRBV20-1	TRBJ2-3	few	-	CSAERQGTQYF	TGCAGTGCCGAGAGGCAGGGGACGCAGTATTTT
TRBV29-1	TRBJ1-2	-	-	CSVEDEWSYTF	TGCAGCGTTGAAGACGAGTGGAGCTACACCTTC
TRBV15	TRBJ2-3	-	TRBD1	CATSGTGGTDTQYF	TGTGCCACCAGCGGGACAGGGGGCACAGATACGCAGTATTTT
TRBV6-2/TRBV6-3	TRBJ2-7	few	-	CASSYSMRGSSYEQYF	TGTGCCAGCAGTTACTCGATGCGCGGAAGCTCCTACGAGCAGTACTTC
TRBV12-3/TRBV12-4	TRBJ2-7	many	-	CASSALKGGGEQYF	TGTGCCAGCAGTGCGTTAAAAGGGGGTGGCGAGCAGTACTTC
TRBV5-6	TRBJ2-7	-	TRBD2	CASSSRGRRDYEQYF	TGTGCCAGCAGCAGCCGCGGGAGGAGAGACTACGAGCAGTACTTC
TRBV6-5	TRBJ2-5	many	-	CASSYHDSGSGTQYF	TGTGCCAGCAGTTACCATGACAGCGGGTCAGGGACCCAGTACTTC
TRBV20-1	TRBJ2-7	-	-	CSASPHRDEQYF	TGCAGTGCTAGCCCCCATAGGGACGAGCAGTACTTC
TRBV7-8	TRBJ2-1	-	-	CASSHRRPGRSSYNEQFF	TGTGCCAGCAGCCACCGTCGGCCCGGACGGAGCTCCTACAATGAGCAGTTCTTC
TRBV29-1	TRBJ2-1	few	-	CSVSPSGSYNEQFF	TGCAGCGTTTCTCCCAGCGGAAGCTACAATGAGCAGTTCTTC
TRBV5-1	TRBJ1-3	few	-	CASRLRGSGNTIYF	TGCGCCAGCAGGCTGAGAGGGTCTGGAAACACCATATATTTT
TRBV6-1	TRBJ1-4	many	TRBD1	CASSVGQGNEKLFF	TGTGCCAGCAGCGTCGGACAGGGAAATGAAAAACTGTTTTTT
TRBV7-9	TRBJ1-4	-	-	CASSPDRLNEKLFF	TGTGCCAGCAGCCCGGACAGACTGAATGAAAAACTGTTTTTT
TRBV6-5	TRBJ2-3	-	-	CASSTGWTTDTQYF	TGTGCCAGCAGTACTGGCTGGACCACAGATACGCAGTATTTT